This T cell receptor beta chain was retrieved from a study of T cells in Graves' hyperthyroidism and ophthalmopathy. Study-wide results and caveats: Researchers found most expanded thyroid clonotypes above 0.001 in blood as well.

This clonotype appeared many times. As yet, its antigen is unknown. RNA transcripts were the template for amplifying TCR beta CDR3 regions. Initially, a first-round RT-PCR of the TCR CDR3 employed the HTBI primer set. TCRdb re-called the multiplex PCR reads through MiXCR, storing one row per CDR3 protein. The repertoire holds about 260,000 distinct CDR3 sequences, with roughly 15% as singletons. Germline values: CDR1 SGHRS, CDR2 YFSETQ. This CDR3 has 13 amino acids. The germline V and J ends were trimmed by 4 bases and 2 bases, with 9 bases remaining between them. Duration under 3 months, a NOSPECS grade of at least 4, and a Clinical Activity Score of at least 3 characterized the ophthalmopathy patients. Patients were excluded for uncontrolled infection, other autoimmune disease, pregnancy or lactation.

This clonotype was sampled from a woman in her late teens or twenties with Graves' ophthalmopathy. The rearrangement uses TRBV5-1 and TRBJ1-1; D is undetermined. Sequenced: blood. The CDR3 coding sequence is TGCGCCAGCAGCGTTGACATAAACACTGAAGCTTTCTTT. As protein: CASSVDINTEAFF. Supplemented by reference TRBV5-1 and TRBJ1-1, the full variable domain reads KAGVTQTPRYLIKTRGQQVTLSCSPISGHRSVSWYQQTPGQGLQFLFEYFSETQRNKGNFPGRFSGRQFSNSRSEMNVSTLELGDSALYLCASSVDINTEAFFGQGTRLTVV.